This section outlines one T cell receptor (beta chain) sequence together with its context. The data originate from a study of glioma-infiltrating T cells after dendritic cell vaccination. Whole-study context: Treatment, given 2003 to 2012, was autologous tumor lysate-pulsed dendritic cell vaccination. Autologous tumor lysate was loaded overnight onto monocyte-derived dendritic cells grown less than 8 days with IL-4 and GM-CSF. Dendritic cell vaccine was injected intradermally three times, biweekly.

The data were produced by immunoSEQ multiplex PCR, yet TCRdb's version contains in-frame clones alone and is incomplete. The table lists about 73,000 clones, more than 65% of them singletons, with approximately 2.1% in the top ten. Sequences were derived from blood, sampled before dendritic cell vaccination. The receptor was derived from a human donor with glioblastoma.

CDR3: CASTRSTGLLNTEAFF. CDR3 coding DNA: TGTGCCAGCACCAGATCGACAGGGCTCTTGAACACTGAAGCTTTCTTT. The chain is built from TRBV11-2 and TRBJ1-1; 7 nucleotides align to TRBD1. This CDR3 comprises 16 residues. The V gene end was trimmed by 7 bases and the J gene end by 0 bases; junction bases not matched to a gene: 11. In germline, CDR1 is SGHAT, CDR2 FQNNGV.